The clone carrying this TCR beta chain occurred a few times. What it binds is not known. The repertoire was sequenced with immunoSEQ multiplex PCR; TCRdb's copy has only in-frame clones and lacks some. The profile covers approximately 17,000 clones, with approximately 60% appearing a single time and approximately 10% taken by the ten largest. The source of the sample is a study of T cell clonotyping in hematopoietic cell transplantation. Study-wide results and limits: Few recipient clonotypes overlapped donors; over 97% were de novo at given depth. Recipient TCR diversity dropped after transplant; expanded clonotypes rose from day 30 to 180.

The sequence derives from a male patient aged 45-60 years who had an allogeneic stem cell transplant from an unrelated donor, so T cells may come from the graft donor. Some clones in this sample may be carry-over from other donors' samples. The sample consisted of PBMCs, taken 30 days after allogeneic stem cell transplant.

The CDR3 sequence is CASSLAGGRGPEQYF. The CDR3 DNA reads as TGTGCCAGCAGCTTGGCCGGGGGAAGGGGGCCCGAGCAGTACTTC. This rearrangement joins TRBV5-6 to TRBJ2-7; TRBD1 might be the D (7 bases). Trimming shortened V by 0 bases and J by 6 bases, and 16 bases separated the two germline ends. The germline V gene has CDR1 SGHDT and CDR2 YYEEEE. The CDR3 is 15 amino acids.